What follows are 16 T cell receptor beta chains derived from one specimen sequenced in a study of cytomegalovirus exposure and HLA in healthy donors. Profiled with immunoSEQ multiplex PCR; TCRdb holds only in-frame clones, not every one. The data show roughly 95,000 clones, 85% seen once. The sample consisted of PBMCs. These receptors were taken from a man aged 18 to 30 in good health and CMV-seropositive.

This sequence joins TRBV7-9 and TRBJ1-5; D gene uncertain. This CDR3 is 14 amino acids long. V was shortened by 6 bases and J by 1 base, with 10 bases between the two germline ends. Germline assignment: CDR1 SEHNR and CDR2 FQNEAQ (reference sequence). For the CDR3, the DNA is TGTGCCAGCAGAGCCGGAGGAAGCAATCAGCCCCAGCATTTT. It yields the protein CASRAGGSNQPQHF.

The CDR3 DNA sequence: TGTGCCAGCAGTGAAACGGGAAACAATCAGCCCCAGCATTTT. This codes for CASSETGNNQPQHF. The V call is TRBV6-1, the J call TRBJ1-5; D remains ambiguous. Germline V gene data show CDR1 as MNHNS and CDR2 as SASEGT. V gave up 2 bases and J gave up 3 bases, with 8 bases separating them. This CDR3 region has 14 residues.

This clone has only one observation. The chain links TRBV5-1 to TRBJ2-3, with 9 bases lining up with TRBD2. This CDR3 has 18 residues. The V segment lost 0 bases and the J segment 0 bases; nucleotides outside the gene matches: 8. In germline, CDR1 is SGHRS, CDR2 YFSETQ. The CDR3: CASSLENITSGSTDTQYF. The CDR3, as DNA: TGCGCCAGCAGCTTGGAAAACATAACTAGCGGGAGCACAGATACGCAGTATTTT. Drawing the rest from reference TRBV5-1 and TRBJ2-3, the complete variable domain is KAGVTQTPRYLIKTRGQQVTLSCSPISGHRSVSWYQQTPGQGLQFLFEYFSETQRNKGNFPGRFSGRQFSNSRSEMNVSTLELGDSALYLCASSLENITSGSTDTQYFGPGTRLTVL.

This clone was seen a single time. This chain connects TRBV6-5 to TRBJ1-5, with 7 positions matching TRBD1. Germline V gene lookup returns CDR1 MNHEY and CDR2 SVGAGI. V shed 5 bases, J shed 4 bases, and the junction held 5 bases outside the gene matches. The CDR3 spans 14 residues. The CDR3 nucleotides are TGTGCCAGCAGTACCGACAGGGTTAATCAGCCCCAGCATTTT. Amino acid sequence: CASSTDRVNQPQHF.

This chain connects TRBV28 to TRBJ2-7; tentative D call: TRBD1 (6 bases). The CDR3 extends over 15 amino acids. Trimming removed 4 bases at V and 4 bases at J, with 17 bases between. CDR1 and CDR2 (germline): MDHEN, SYDVKM. The CDR3 region is CASSYLRDTTYEQYF. CDR3 sequence (DNA): TGTGCCAGCAGTTATCTCCGGGACACTACTTACGAGCAGTACTTC. Full variable domain (rest looked up from reference TRBV28 and TRBJ2-7): DVKVTQSSRYLVKRTGEKVFLECVQDMDHENMFWYRQDPGLGLRLIYFSYDVKMKEKGDIPEGYSVSREKKERFSLILESASTNQTSMYLCASSYLRDTTYEQYFGPGTRLTVT.

The chain links TRBV28 to TRBJ1-1, with D tentatively TRBD1 (6 bases). This CDR3 is built from 15 residues. Germline values: CDR1 MDHEN, CDR2 SYDVKM. Trimming shortened V by 0 bases and J by 0 bases, and 8 bases separated the two germline ends. The CDR3 region is CASSLWSGVNTEAFF. CDR3 coding DNA: TGTGCCAGCAGTTTATGGTCAGGGGTGAACACTGAAGCTTTCTTT.

This clone was observed a few times. The chain is built from TRBV11-2 and TRBJ2-7, with 7 bases fitting TRBD1. J lost 0 bases, V lost 6 bases, and 5 bases had no gene match. Germline loops: CDR1 SGHAT, CDR2 FQNNGV. The CDR3 is made up of 14 amino acids. The CDR3 nucleotides read TGTGCCAGCAGGACGACAGGGCTCTCCTACGAGCAGTACTTC. Its protein product is CASRTTGLSYEQYF. The whole variable domain, filled in from reference TRBV11-2 and TRBJ2-7, reads EAGVAQSPRYKIIEKRQSVAFWCNPISGHATLYWYQQILGQGPKLLIQFQNNGVVDDSQLPKDRFSAERLKGVDSTLKIQPAKLEDSAVYLCASRTTGLSYEQYFGPGTRLTVT.

The rearrangement joins TRBV27 to TRBJ2-3; D is uncertain. The V and J ends lost 0 bases and 2 bases respectively, with 9 bases between them. The germline gives CDR1 MNHEY, CDR2 SMNVEV (reference sequence). There are 15 residues in the CDR3. CDR3 DNA: TGTGCCAGCAGTTTATCGGTCGAGGTCACAGATACGCAGTATTTT. Amino acid sequence: CASSLSVEVTDTQYF.

This clone was found once. The V gene is TRBV5-1, the J gene TRBJ1-2; possibly TRBD1 for D (5 bases). Germline V CDR1 and CDR2: SGHRS, YFSETQ. The CDR3 has 14 amino acids. Trimming cost V 0 bases and J 8 bases, with 14 bases left between them. CDR3 amino acids: CASSLAKGAQGYTF. The CDR3, as DNA: TGCGCCAGCAGCTTGGCCAAAGGGGCGCAGGGCTACACCTTC. Full variable domain (rest looked up from reference TRBV5-1 and TRBJ1-2): KAGVTQTPRYLIKTRGQQVTLSCSPISGHRSVSWYQQTPGQGLQFLFEYFSETQRNKGNFPGRFSGRQFSNSRSEMNVSTLELGDSALYLCASSLAKGAQGYTFGSGTRLTVV.

This rearrangement joins TRBV5-6 to TRBJ2-7; tentatively, D is TRBD2 (5 bases). Germline CDR1 is SGHDT and CDR2 is YYEEEE. The CDR3 covers 14 residues. V dropped 0 bases and J dropped 7 bases, with 14 bases sitting between them. CDR3 loop: CASSLGLSLWEQYF. In nucleotides, the CDR3 is TGTGCCAGCAGCTTGGGACTATCCCTCTGGGAGCAGTACTTC. The whole variable domain, filled in from reference TRBV5-6 and TRBJ2-7, reads DAGVTQSPTHLIKTRGQQVTLRCSPKSGHDTVSWYQQALGQGPQFIFQYYEEEERQRGNFPDRFSGHQFPNYSSELNVNALLLGDSALYLCASSLGLSLWEQYFGPGTRLTVT.

This CDR3 reads CASSLDPTSGYEQYV. Written as DNA, the CDR3 is TGTGCCAGCAGCTTAGATCCTACTAGCGGCTACGAGCAGTACGTC. V gene TRBV11-3 combines with J gene TRBJ2-7; 8 nucleotides match TRBD2. Germline V CDR1 and CDR2: SGHNT, YENEEA. The ends lost 0 bases at V and 3 bases at J; junction bases unmatched: 4. CDR3 length: 15 residues.

The CDR3 sequence: CASSPSQGSMEGYTF. The CDR3 DNA is TGTGCCAGCAGCCCTTCCCAGGGATCTATGGAGGGCTACACCTTC. The V call is TRBV7-9, the J call TRBJ1-2; maybe TRBD1 (5 bases). CDR1 and CDR2 (germline): SEHNR, FQNEAQ (reference sequence). V lost 5 bases, J lost 8 bases, and 21 bases lay in between. This CDR3 contains 15 residues.

This chain joins TRBV5-6 and TRBJ2-3; 9 positions match TRBD2. The CDR3 is 19 amino acids. The V gene's germline CDR1 is SGHDT and CDR2 YYEEEE. V gave up 1 base and J gave up 4 bases; unmatched junction bases: 16. This CDR3 is CASSLNFGGRAGGADTQYF. CDR3 DNA sequence: TGTGCCAGCAGCTTGAATTTTGGCGGAAGGGCGGGAGGGGCAGATACGCAGTATTTT.

This clone has a single count. The rearrangement uses TRBV29-1 and TRBJ2-7, with a weak D call TRBD2 (6 bases). Germline lookup yields CDR1 SQVTM and CDR2 ANQGSEA. CDR3 length equals 13 residues. V was shortened by 3 bases and J by 7 bases, with 16 bases between the two germline ends. In nucleotides, the CDR3 is TGCAGCGTTGATGGCGCAGTGGGGGGTGAGCAGTACTTC. It encodes CSVDGAVGGEQYF.

This clone turned up a few times. V is TRBV11-3 and J is TRBJ2-1, with 7 nucleotides matching TRBD2. CDR1 is SGHNT, CDR2 YENEEA, per germline. The CDR3 extends over 12 amino acids. The junction had 5 bases not matched to a gene; V was cut back by 6 bases and J by 9 bases. CDR3 loop: CASSRGEAEQFF. CDR3 nucleotides: TGTGCCAGCAGTCGGGGGGAGGCTGAGCAGTTCTTC.

As concerns this clone: This CDR3 is missing its conserved last phenylalanine or tryptophan, likely due to a read error. The DNA is omitted, as the CDR3 cannot be located on it reliably, and the CDR3 follows TCRdb's listing. The chain couples TRBV28 to TRBJ2-7; TRBD1 is the table's D call and was not checked against the DNA. Including both end residues, the CDR3 is 12 amino acids long. Germline V gene data show CDR1 as MDHEN and CDR2 as SYDVKM. This CDR3 reads CASSLGQGEFVP.